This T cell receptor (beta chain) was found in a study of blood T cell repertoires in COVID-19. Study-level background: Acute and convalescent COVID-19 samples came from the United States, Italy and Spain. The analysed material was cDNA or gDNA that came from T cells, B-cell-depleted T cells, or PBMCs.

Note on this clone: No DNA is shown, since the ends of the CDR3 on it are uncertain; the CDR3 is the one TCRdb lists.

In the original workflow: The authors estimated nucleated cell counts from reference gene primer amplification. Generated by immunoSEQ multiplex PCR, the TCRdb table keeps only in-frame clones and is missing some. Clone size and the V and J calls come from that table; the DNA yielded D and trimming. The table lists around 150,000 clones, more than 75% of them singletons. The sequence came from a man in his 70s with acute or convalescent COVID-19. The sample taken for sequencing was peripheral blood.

The CDR3 sequence: CASSFLAGRGNQPQHF. This chain links TRBV28 with TRBJ1-5. Looked up from germline, CDR1 is MDHEN and CDR2 is SYDVKM. The CDR3 numbers 16 amino acids, ends counted.